These 20 T cell receptor beta chains were sequenced from one sample in a study of T cells in Graves' hyperthyroidism and ophthalmopathy. There were TCR beta CDR3 regions amplified from RNA transcripts. TCR CDR3 underwent first-round RT-PCR with the HTBI primer set. Each CDR3 protein is one row after TCRdb ran MiXCR on the multiplex PCR reads. The sample lists about 320,000 distinct CDR3 sequences; roughly 15% were seen once. Sequencing was done on a sample of blood. These receptors originate from a young man with Graves' hyperthyroidism.

This clonotype was observed a handful of times. The V gene is TRBV7-6, the J gene TRBJ2-1; no definite D call. The CDR3 spans 14 residues. Deletions cut 2 bases from V and 8 bases from J, with 13 bases between. Germline V gene sequence: CDR1 SGHVS, CDR2 FNYEAQ. DNA for the CDR3: TGTGCCAGCAGCTTACGTGATGTGGGCTATGAGCAGTTCTTC. The encoded protein is CASSLRDVGYEQFF.

This clonotype was observed at least ten times. The chain links TRBV7-9 to TRBJ2-7, with D tentatively TRBD2 (5 bases). The length of the CDR3 is 14 residues. In germline, CDR1 is SEHNR, CDR2 FQNEAQ (reference sequence). The V end lost 5 bases, the J end lost 2 bases, and 13 bases lay between the germline ends. The CDR3 region is CASSPRVAPYEQYF. CDR3 sequence (DNA): TGTGCCAGCAGCCCGCGGGTGGCACCCTACGAGCAGTACTTC.

This clonotype has only a few counts. The rearrangement joins TRBV20-1 to TRBJ2-7; D gene ambiguous. CDR1 DFQATT and CDR2 SNEGSKA come from the germline V gene (reference sequence). V was pared by 0 bases and J by 4 bases, with 10 bases between. The length of the CDR3 is 13 residues. CDR3 bases: TGCAGTGCTAGAGATAGAAGTGGGTACGAGCAGTACTTC. This translates into CSARDRSGYEQYF.

Only a few counts were recorded for this clonotype. The junction departs from the called germline gene at one end, perhaps through a read error. The chain recombines TRBV19 with TRBJ1-1; D gene uncertain. Germline CDR1 LNHDA, CDR2 SQIVND (reference sequence). The CDR3 runs 14 residues. The CDR3 loop reads CASSPRRFFTEAFF. CDR3 DNA sequence: TGCGCCAGTAGTCCTCGGAGGTTTTTCACTGAAGCTTTCTTT. The full variable domain, rest sourced from reference TRBV19 and TRBJ1-1, is DGGITQSPKYLFRKEGQNVTLSCEQNLNHDAMYWYRQDPGQGLRLIYYSQIVNDFQKGDIAEGYSVSREKKESFPLTVTSAQKNPTAFYLCASSPRRFFTEAFFGQGTRLTVV.

The chain joins TRBV24-1 to TRBJ2-2; D possibly corresponds to TRBD2 (6 bases). The CDR3 loop spans 12 amino acids. The V and J ends lost 9 bases and 3 bases respectively, with 7 bases between them. Germline CDR1 is KGHDR and CDR2 is SFDVKD. CDR3 in amino acids: CATAGYTGELFF. The CDR3 DNA is TGTGCCACCGCGGGGTACACCGGGGAGCTGTTTTTT.

There are many counts of this clonotype. The rearrangement joins TRBV3-1 to TRBJ2-3; the D gene could be TRBD1 or TRBD2 (5 bases each). The CDR3 has 15 residues. V lost 0 bases, J lost 4 bases, and 11 bases lay in between. Looked up from germline, CDR1 is LGHDT and CDR2 is YNNKEL (reference sequence). The DNA for the CDR3 is TGTGCCAGCAGCCAAGAAGGGGAGTGGGCAGATACGCAGTATTTT. Residues: CASSQEGEWADTQYF.

This clonotype was observed at least ten times. This chain connects TRBV5-1 to TRBJ1-2; a weak D match, TRBD1 (5 bases). V dropped 1 base and J dropped 2 bases, with 15 bases sitting between them. The CDR3 sequence is 16 residues long. The germline V gene encodes CDR1 SGHRS and CDR2 YFSETQ. In DNA, the CDR3 is TGCGCCAGCAGCTTGTACGGCGGGGCGGGGAACTATGGCTACACCTTC. Translated, it gives CASSLYGGAGNYGYTF.

This clonotype has at least ten counts. The chain carries TRBV5-1 and TRBJ2-5; 8 bases line up with TRBD1. CDR1 and CDR2 from the germline V gene are SGHRS and YFSETQ. The CDR3 runs 12 residues. J was trimmed by 10 bases and V by 4 bases; bases with no gene match: 6. In DNA, the CDR3 is TGCGCCAGCAGCACGGACAGGGTTGTCCAGTACTTC. Amino acid sequence: CASSTDRVVQYF. The whole variable domain, filled in from reference TRBV5-1 and TRBJ2-5, reads KAGVTQTPRYLIKTRGQQVTLSCSPISGHRSVSWYQQTPGQGLQFLFEYFSETQRNKGNFPGRFSGRQFSNSRSEMNVSTLELGDSALYLCASSTDRVVQYFGPGTRLLVL.

Many counts were recorded for this clonotype. The chain couples TRBV3-1 to TRBJ2-7, with D possibly TRBD2 on 6 matching bases. The CDR3 loop spans 13 amino acids. Germline values: CDR1 LGHDT, CDR2 YNNKEL (reference sequence). V lost 4 bases, J lost 0 bases, and 7 bases lay in between. CDR3 DNA sequence: TGTGCCAGCAGCCGGCGGGGCTCCTACGAGCAGTACTTC. This sequence encodes CASSRRGSYEQYF.

This clonotype occurred many times. The genes are TRBV20-1 and TRBJ2-7, with D unresolved. The CDR3 has 13 residues. The germline V and J ends were trimmed by 1 base and 2 bases, with 9 bases remaining between them. CDR1 is DFQATT, CDR2 SNEGSKA, per germline (reference sequence). This CDR3 is CSARVLETYEQYF. CDR3 sequence (DNA): TGCAGTGCTAGAGTGCTAGAGACCTACGAGCAGTACTTC.

The chain joins TRBV10-3 to TRBJ2-1; D is unclear. The V end lost 6 bases, the J end lost 0 bases, and 15 bases lay between the germline ends. The CDR3 runs 16 residues. CDR1 ENHRY and CDR2 SYGVKD come from the germline V gene. This CDR3 is CAISTTAAISYNEQFF. The CDR3, as DNA: TGTGCCATCAGCACGACTGCGGCGATCTCCTACAATGAGCAGTTCTTC.

Only a few counts were recorded for this clonotype. The V and J genes are TRBV4-1 and TRBJ2-1; 8 positions agree with TRBD2. V lost 1 base to trimming and J lost 8 bases; unmatched junction nucleotides: 16. Germline V gene sequence: CDR1 MGHRA, CDR2 YSYEKL. The CDR3 has 18 residues. This CDR3 is CASSQGGKGGTSRHEQFF. The DNA of the CDR3 is TGCGCCAGCAGCCAAGGGGGGAAGGGCGGGACTAGTCGCCATGAGCAGTTCTTC.

At least ten counts were recorded for this clonotype. V gene TRBV20-1 combines with J gene TRBJ2-1; 7 bases match TRBD2. The ends lost 0 bases at V and 5 bases at J; junction bases unmatched: 7. Germline loops: CDR1 DFQATT, CDR2 SNEGSKA (reference sequence). This CDR3 contains 15 residues. The DNA for the CDR3 is TGCAGTGCTAGAGACGGCGCGGGAGTCGACAATGAGCAGTTCTTC. This sequence encodes CSARDGAGVDNEQFF.

This clonotype showed up just a few times. The rearrangement uses TRBV11-2 and TRBJ1-5, with D unresolved. The V end lost 2 bases, the J end lost 7 bases, and 9 bases lay between the germline ends. The CDR3 has 13 amino acids. Germline CDR1 reads SGHAT; CDR2 reads FQNNGV. This CDR3 reads CASSLKLYQPQHF. CDR3 nucleotides: TGTGCCAGCAGCTTAAAACTTTACCAGCCCCAGCATTTT.

This clonotype was seen repeatedly, ten times or more. This chain links TRBV20-1 with TRBJ1-5, with D possibly matching TRBD1 (6 bases). The CDR3 sequence is 14 residues long. Per the germline V gene, CDR1 is DFQATT and CDR2 is SNEGSKA (reference sequence). With 5 bases removed from V and 5 bases from J, the gap between germline ends came to 16 bases. DNA for the CDR3: TGCAGTGCTTTCGAAAGGGGGGGGGATCAGCCCCAGCATTTT. Its translation is CSAFERGGDQPQHF.

In this sample, this clonotype turned up many times. The genes are TRBV20-1 and TRBJ2-7, with TRBD2 matching over 14 bases. The CDR3 runs to 16 residues. Germline V gives CDR1 DFQATT, CDR2 SNEGSKA (reference sequence). With 5 bases clipped from V and 3 bases from J, the junction kept 9 bases outside the gene matches. The CDR3 spells CSALIGLAGGHYEQYF. The CDR3 DNA is TGCAGTGCTCTTATAGGACTAGCGGGAGGCCACTACGAGCAGTACTTC.

This clonotype was seen many times. The V call is TRBV7-9, the J call TRBJ2-7; D gene ambiguous. Germline V gene lookup returns CDR1 SEHNR and CDR2 FQNEAQ (reference sequence). V was pared by 4 bases and J by 4 bases, with 11 bases between. The CDR3 runs 13 residues. CDR3 in DNA: TGTGCCAGCAGCTCCCCCTTTACGTACGAGCAGTACTTC. This translates into CASSSPFTYEQYF. The full variable domain, completed using reference TRBV7-9 and TRBJ2-7, is DTGVSQNPRHKITKRGQNVTFRCDPISEHNRLYWYRQTLGQGPEFLTYFQNEAQLEKSRLLSDRFSAERPKGSFSTLEIQRTEQGDSAMYLCASSSPFTYEQYFGPGTRLTVT.

The V and J genes are TRBV6-1 and TRBJ2-2; no firm D call. The CDR3 loop spans 13 amino acids. The ends were cut back, 4 bases at V and 6 bases at J, with 9 bases in the middle. CDR1 is MNHNS, CDR2 SASEGT, per germline. CDR3 residues: CASSVIVAGELFF. CDR3 sequence (DNA): TGTGCCAGCAGTGTTATAGTGGCCGGGGAGCTGTTTTTT.

The chain links TRBV9 to TRBJ2-1, with TRBD2 identical over 7 bases. The V gene's germline CDR1 is SGDLS and CDR2 YYNGEE. This CDR3 is built from 15 residues. Trimming removed 3 bases from V and 3 bases from J; junction bases left unmatched: 6. In DNA form, the CDR3 reads TGTGCCAGCAGCGCGCTAGGACTAGGCTACAATGAGCAGTTCTTC. Its translation is CASSALGLGYNEQFF.

This rearrangement joins TRBV5-1 to TRBJ2-5, with D tentatively TRBD1 (6 bases). Trimming pared 0 bases from V and 3 bases from J, leaving 9 bases between. The CDR3 runs 14 residues. Germline V lookup: CDR1 SGHRS, CDR2 YFSETQ. CDR3 DNA: TGCGCCAGCAGCTTGGCCTGGACAGAAGAGACCCAGTACTTC. It is translated as CASSLAWTEETQYF.